This T cell receptor beta chain stems from a study of CD8+ T cells in alopecia areata. About this clone: The antigen is undetermined.

V lost 6 bases to trimming and J lost 0 bases, with 6 bases between them. Germline loops: CDR1 GTSNPN, CDR2 SVGIG (reference sequence). There are 12 residues in the CDR3. Treatment specified: oral pan-JAK inhibitor, 5-10 mg twice daily. Study outcomes and limitations: There was only one nonresponder, so it was unclear how baseline CD8+ expansion relates to response. Clonality in lesional scalp, especially alopecia totalis/universalis, exceeded that of normal scalp.

As the sequencing template, cDNA was produced by extracting RNA and reverse transcribing it. Here immunoSEQ multiplex PCR was the method, and the copy in TCRdb shows in-frame clones only, minus some. The table lists 95,000 to 150,000 clones, over 60% of them singletons. Sequenced here: CD4+ T cells sorted from blood, sampled at week 4, from a patient treated with tofacitinib. This clonotype originated in a human donor with alopecia areata. V is TRBV30 and J is TRBJ2-1; D gene unclear. Here the CDR3 reads CACYSSYNEQFF. The CDR3 DNA is TGTGCCTGTTATAGCTCCTACAATGAGCAGTTCTTC.